The source of this T cell receptor (beta chain) is a study of graft-versus-host responses after intestinal transplantation. General observations from the study: There were GvH clones found in recipient marrow, and some of them appeared first in ileum or blood.

TCRdb's table, derived via immunoSEQ multiplex PCR, lists solely in-frame clones and lacks some. The data contain 35,000 to 45,000 clones, over 85% of them singletons. The CDR3 contains 14 residues. CDR1 is SGHRS, CDR2 YFSETQ, per germline. V lost 4 bases and J lost 7, with 15 bases in between. Note on this clone: Its antigen is undetermined.

This sequence originates from a human patient who received an intestinal transplant, so some T cells may come from the graft donor. The V call is TRBV5-1, the J call TRBJ2-1; TRBD2 is a possible D gene (5 bases). The sample here was PBMCs, taken 700 to 850 days after intestinal transplantation. CDR3: CASSAGTSGNEQFF. CDR3 DNA: TGCGCCAGCAGCGCGGGCACCTCGGGGAATGAGCAGTTCTTC.